This entry concerns a single T cell receptor beta chain. This sample was taken from a study of T cell responses to AZD1222 COVID-19 vaccine. Data came from immunoSEQ multiplex PCR; TCRdb stores just in-frame clones and leaves some out. The table includes tens of thousands of clones, over 85% detected once. The CDR3 is made up of 15 amino acids. V was clipped by 2 bases and J by 4 bases; unmatched bases: 5. Germline V gene sequence: CDR1 LNHDA, CDR2 SQIVND (reference sequence). The chain couples TRBV19 to TRBJ1-2; 9 nucleotides match TRBD1. The sequence came from an adult who received the AZD1222 COVID-19 vaccine. Material: peripheral blood, obtained 28 days after the second AZD1222 dose. The CDR3 DNA sequence: TGTGCCAGTAGTATATGGGGACAGGGACCCTATGGCTACACCTTC. It specifies CASSIWGQGPYGYTF.